The rows below give T cell receptor beta chains drawn from one sample of a study of Ad26.COV2.S vaccination and SARS-CoV-2 variants. Generated by immunoSEQ multiplex PCR, the TCRdb table keeps only in-frame clones and is missing some. The data contain around 170,000 clones, around nine tenths of them singletons. This material consisted of peripheral blood, taken after recovery from COVID-19. The receptors here all came from a human donor who had recovered from COVID-19. CDR3s include the opening cysteine and the closing phenylalanine or tryptophan. The D gene is left open where the match is weak. Not every row has a clone size; where given, it reads once, few, many or a size class.

d_call: NA; clone_size: NA; j_call: TRBJ2-1; v_call: TRBV2; cdr3_nt: TGTGCCAGCAGTCCCACGGAGAATGAGCAGTTCTTC; cdr3_aa: CASSPTENEQFF
d_call: NA; clone_size: NA; j_call: TRBJ1-1; v_call: TRBV4-1; cdr3_nt: TGCGCCAGCAGCCAAGGGACGACTTTGAACACTGAAGCTTTCTTT; cdr3_aa: CASSQGTTLNTEAFF
d_call: NA; clone_size: NA; j_call: TRBJ2-7; v_call: TRBV6-1; cdr3_nt: TGTGCCAGCAGTGAATGGAGAGGTCGGGGAAACGAGCAGTACTTC; cdr3_aa: CASSEWRGRGNEQYF
d_call: NA; clone_size: NA; j_call: TRBJ2-6; v_call: TRBV9; cdr3_nt: TGTGCCAGCAGCGTAGACCCTGGGGCCAACGTCCTGACTTTC; cdr3_aa: CASSVDPGANVLTF
d_call: NA; clone_size: NA; j_call: TRBJ1-2; v_call: TRBV2; cdr3_nt: TGTGCCAGCACCGGCAGGGTAGGCCGCTATGGCTACACCTTC; cdr3_aa: CASTGRVGRYGYTF
d_call: TRBD2; clone_size: once; j_call: TRBJ2-7; v_call: TRBV19; cdr3_nt: TGTGCCAGTAGCGGGGGGGCCTACGAGCAGTACTTC; cdr3_aa: CASSGGAYEQYF
d_call: TRBD2; clone_size: NA; j_call: TRBJ2-3; v_call: TRBV5-1; cdr3_nt: TGCGCCAGCACCTTGGGGACTAGCGGGGGCACAGATACGCAGTATTTT; cdr3_aa: CASTLGTSGGTDTQYF
d_call: TRBD2; clone_size: NA; j_call: TRBJ2-7; v_call: TRBV18; cdr3_nt: TGTGCCAGCTCACCGGGACTAGCGGGACCTCCCCGATACGAGCAGTACTTC; cdr3_aa: CASSPGLAGPPRYEQYF
d_call: TRBD2; clone_size: many; j_call: TRBJ2-5; v_call: TRBV7-9; cdr3_nt: TGTGCCAGCACCTACTATGCGGGGGGGCTGGGTGAGACCCAGTACTTC; cdr3_aa: CASTYYAGGLGETQYF
d_call: TRBD1; clone_size: NA; j_call: TRBJ1-1; v_call: TRBV11-2; cdr3_nt: TGTGCCAGCAGCTTAGGGGTGGCAGGGGGGACTGAAGCTTTCTTT; cdr3_aa: CASSLGVAGGTEAFF
d_call: TRBD1; clone_size: NA; j_call: TRBJ2-1; v_call: TRBV29-1; cdr3_nt: TGCAGCGTTCCTGGACAGGGAACTCCCTACAATGAGCAGTTCTTC; cdr3_aa: CSVPGQGTPYNEQFF
d_call: NA; clone_size: NA; j_call: TRBJ2-5; v_call: TRBV25-1; cdr3_nt: TGTGCCAGCAGTGAGGGGGCAAGGGAGACCCAGTACTTC; cdr3_aa: CASSEGARETQYF